The 15 T cell receptor beta chains given below trace back to one sample, sequenced in a study of blood T cell repertoires in COVID-19. Generated by immunoSEQ multiplex PCR, the TCRdb table keeps only in-frame clones and is missing some. Among about 250,000 clones listed, 70% to 90% were seen once. Material for sequencing was peripheral blood. These receptors all stem from a man aged 50 or older with active or convalescent COVID-19.

This clone has a single count. This chain uses TRBV10-3 with TRBJ2-7, with TRBD2 matching over 15 bases. The CDR3 consists of 15 residues. V dropped 4 bases and J dropped 6; count of bases not matched to a gene: 4. Germline V gene lookup returns CDR1 ENHRY and CDR2 SYGVKD. In DNA, the CDR3 is TGTGCCATCAGTGCGGGACTAGCGGGAGGAGGCGAGCAGTACTTC. Amino acid sequence: CAISAGLAGGGEQYF.

The chain links TRBV19 to TRBJ1-5; perhaps TRBD1 as D (5 bases). This CDR3 has 16 amino acids. V lost 5 bases to trimming and J lost 4 bases, with 18 bases between them. The germline gives CDR1 LNHDA, CDR2 SQIVND (reference sequence). The CDR3 nucleotides are TGTGCCAGTAGTTTGGGTTTTAAAGGGGTGAATCAGCCCCAGCATTTT. Translating gives CASSLGFKGVNQPQHF.

The chain joins TRBV24-1 to TRBJ2-4; maybe TRBD2 (7 bases). In germline, CDR1 is KGHDR, CDR2 SFDVKD. Trimming removed 6 bases at V and 2 bases at J, with 16 bases between. CDR3 length equals 16 residues. The CDR3 region is CATSPGGGGTKNIQYF. CDR3 coding DNA: TGTGCCACCAGTCCCGGGGGCGGGGGTACCAAAAACATTCAGTACTTC.

The V call is TRBV29-1, the J call TRBJ2-3; tentative D call: TRBD1 (7 bases). The germline V gene encodes CDR1 SQVTM and CDR2 ANQGSEA. This CDR3 has 14 amino acids. The germline V and J ends were trimmed by 2 bases and 3 bases, with 12 bases remaining between them. Here the CDR3 reads CSVEPGGPTDTQYF. In DNA form, the CDR3 reads TGCAGCGTTGAACCAGGGGGGCCAACAGATACGCAGTATTTT.

This clone appeared a few times. This chain connects TRBV30 to TRBJ1-2, with 7 nucleotides matching TRBD1. This CDR3 spans 15 amino acids. The ends lost 0 bases at V and 6 bases at J; junction bases unmatched: 10. Germline-derived CDR1 and CDR2 are GTSNPN and SVGIG (reference sequence). The DNA for the CDR3 is TGTGCCTGGAGTGTTCGGACAGGATCGGCGGATGGCTACACCTTC. It is translated as CAWSVRTGSADGYTF.

V usage is TRBV21-1 and J usage is TRBJ2-3; TRBD2 is taken as the D call from the table, unchecked against the DNA. TRBV21-1 is a pseudogene segment. CDR3 length: 16 amino acids. CDR3 in DNA: TGTGCCAGCAGCAGAAAGGGGGGGCAACCCACAGATACGCAGTATTTT. It translates to CASSRKGGQPTDTQYF.

The V call is TRBV29-1, the J call TRBJ2-2; 9 positions agree with TRBD1. The germline V gene has CDR1 SQVTM and CDR2 ANQGSEA. Unmatched junction bases numbered 11, after V lost 6 bases and J lost 0 bases. The CDR3 covers 17 residues. CDR3 loop: CSVLGQGSSTNTGELFF. CDR3 nucleotides: TGCAGCGTACTAGGACAGGGGTCATCCACGAACACCGGGGAGCTGTTTTTT.

The chain employs TRBV19 and TRBJ1-1; D remains unclear. This CDR3 contains 13 residues. Trimming took 5 bases from V and 4 from J, leaving 11 bases between them. CDR1 and CDR2 (germline): LNHDA, SQIVND (reference sequence). This CDR3 reads CASSVVPGTEAFF. For the CDR3, the DNA is TGTGCCAGTAGTGTGGTCCCAGGCACTGAAGCTTTCTTT.

The rearrangement uses TRBV2 and TRBJ2-7; 14 bases line up with TRBD2. The J segment lost 2 bases and the V segment lost 6 bases, leaving 12 bases of the junction unmatched. From germline, CDR1 is SNHLY and CDR2 FYNNEI. This CDR3 is built from 18 residues. The CDR3 bases are TGTGCCAGCAGAAGAAGATTGACTAGCGGGAGGGTTCCCTACGAGCAGTACTTC. It codes for CASRRRLTSGRVPYEQYF.

The rearrangement uses TRBV19 and TRBJ1-2; a weak D match, TRBD1 (6 bases). CDR1 and CDR2 (germline): LNHDA, SQIVND (reference sequence). Trimming took off 6 bases at V and 3 bases at J, with 29 bases between the two ends. This CDR3 has 19 amino acids. Here the CDR3 reads CASSPSLGAGELGDYGYTF. CDR3 DNA: TGTGCCAGTAGCCCCTCGCTGGGGGCTGGGGAATTGGGGGACTATGGCTACACCTTC.

This clone was observed once. The chain has TRBV5-4 and TRBJ2-2, with 7 bases identical to TRBD1. V shed 4 bases, J shed 2 bases, and the junction held 8 bases outside the gene matches. CDR3 size: 16 residues. The germline CDR1 and CDR2 sequences are SGHNT and YYREEE (reference sequence). The CDR3 spells CASSTRTGPNTGELFF. The CDR3 region has the DNA TGTGCCAGCAGCACCCGGACAGGCCCAAACACCGGGGAGCTGTTTTTT. Looking up the rest from reference TRBV5-4 and TRBJ2-2 gives the full variable domain: ETGVTQSPTHLIKTRGQQVTLRCSSQSGHNTVSWYQQALGQGPQFIFQYYREEENGRGNFPPRFSGLQFPNYSSELNVNALELDDSALYLCASSTRTGPNTGELFFGEGSRLTVL.

The chain employs TRBV5-4 and TRBJ2-7; 7 bases fit TRBD1. The CDR3 loop spans 16 amino acids. V was clipped by 9 bases and J by 0 bases; unmatched bases: 15. From germline, CDR1 is SGHNT and CDR2 YYREEE (reference sequence). CDR3 bases: TGTGCCATCCACGGAACCGGGACAGAAGGCTCCTACGAGCAGTACTTC. Protein: CAIHGTGTEGSYEQYF.

The chain has TRBV9 and TRBJ2-1, with D possibly matching TRBD2 (11 bases). Germline values: CDR1 SGDLS, CDR2 YYNGEE. Deletions cut 4 bases from V and 5 bases from J, with 31 bases between. The CDR3 covers 20 residues. CDR3 nucleotide sequence: TGTGCCAGCAGCTTTTCCCGGGACAGGGGTAGCGGGAGGGCCAACAATGAGCAGTTCTTC. Residues: CASSFSRDRGSGRANNEQFF.

The CDR3 DNA sequence: TGTGCCAGCAGCCCCGAGCCTGGAAACACCATATATTTT. Its protein is CASSPEPGNTIYF. This rearrangement joins TRBV6-6 to TRBJ1-3; no definite D call. CDR3 length: 13 amino acids. Germline V gives CDR1 MNHNY, CDR2 SVGAGI (reference sequence). The V and J ends lost 6 bases and 2 bases respectively, with 8 bases between them.

The rearrangement uses TRBV4-1 and TRBJ2-7, with D possibly TRBD1 on 5 matching bases. CDR1 and CDR2 from the germline V gene are MGHRA and YSYEKL. The V end was cut by 1 base, the J end by 2 bases, with 9 bases between. CDR3 length: 14 amino acids. The CDR3 sequence is CASSQGKGTYEQYF. Here the CDR3 DNA reads TGCGCCAGCAGCCAAGGAAAGGGGACCTACGAGCAGTACTTC.